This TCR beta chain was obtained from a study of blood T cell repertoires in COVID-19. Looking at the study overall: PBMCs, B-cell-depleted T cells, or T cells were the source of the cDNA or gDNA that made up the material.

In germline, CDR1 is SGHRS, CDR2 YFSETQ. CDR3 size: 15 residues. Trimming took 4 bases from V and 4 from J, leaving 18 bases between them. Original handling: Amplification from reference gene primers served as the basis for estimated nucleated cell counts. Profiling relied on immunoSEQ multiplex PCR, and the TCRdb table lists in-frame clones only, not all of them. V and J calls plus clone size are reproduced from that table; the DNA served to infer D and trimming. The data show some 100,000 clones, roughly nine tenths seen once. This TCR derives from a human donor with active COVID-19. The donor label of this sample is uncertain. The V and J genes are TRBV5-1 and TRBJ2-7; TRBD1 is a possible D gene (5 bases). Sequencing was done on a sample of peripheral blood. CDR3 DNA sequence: TGCGCCAGCAGCCCGAATGTAGGGGCTGGGTACGAGCAGTACTTC. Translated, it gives CASSPNVGAGYEQYF.